One and the same sample provided the 18 T cell receptor beta chains below, sequenced in a study of beta chain features in type 1 diabetes (dated 2018 in TCRdb). Library generation was performed with the immunoSEQ multiplex PCR assay. All of the isolated RNA was reverse transcribed with the High Capacity cDNA Reverse Transcription Kit, so expressed TCRB transcripts were sequenced. TCRdb stores this immuneACCESS table with in-frame sequences only. Part of the clones is absent; in the studies checked, under half of the shortfall reflects unresolved V genes, and no reason is known for the rest. The sample data list about 210,000 clones, and 9.5% to 13% of these were observed just once. The ten largest clones add up to roughly 1.4% of the sample. Sequencing was performed on central memory CD4+ T cells from blood. The receptors originated from a man aged 18 to 35 in good health.

This clone has only a few counts. This sequence joins TRBV7-3 and TRBJ2-3; 10 nucleotides align to TRBD2. The CDR3 totals 16 residues. The germline V gene has CDR1 SGHTA and CDR2 FQGTGA. V shed 2 bases, J shed 5 bases, and the junction held 7 bases outside the gene matches. The CDR3 coding sequence is TGTGCCAGCAGCTTAGGAGCGGGAGGGAGCGTAGATACGCAGTATTTT. It specifies CASSLGAGGSVDTQYF.

This clone came up a few times. This sequence joins TRBV10-3 and TRBJ2-5; 8 nucleotides agree with TRBD1. The J call may be in error: the DNA end matches TRBJ2-7 better. Germline V lookup: CDR1 ENHRY, CDR2 SYGVKD. The CDR3 consists of 13 residues. The CDR3 DNA reads as TGTGCCATCACGGACAGGGCTTCCAACGAGCAGTACTTC. Its translation is CAITDRASNEQYF.

This clone was counted ten times or more. The CDR3 DNA follows: TGTGCCTGGAGTGTACGACGGGAGGGCGGAAACATTCAGTACTTC. Its translation: CAWSVRREGGNIQYF. This chain links TRBV30 with TRBJ2-4, with 8 bases aligning to TRBD2. After removal of 0 bases from V and 6 bases from J, the junction contained 7 bases not matched to a gene. The CDR3 extends over 15 amino acids. Germline V gene sequence: CDR1 GTSNPN, CDR2 SVGIG (reference sequence). The full variable domain, in which reference TRBV30 and TRBJ2-4 provide the parts outside the CDR3, is SQTIHQWPATLVQPVGSPLSLECTVEGTSNPNLYWYRQAAGRGLQLLFYSVGIGQISSEVPQNLSASRPQDRQFILSSKKLLLSDSGFYLCAWSVRREGGNIQYFGAGTRLSVL.

As concerns this clone: A read error may produce the germline difference seen at one junction end. J is TRBJ1-1 and V is TRBV15; D may be TRBD1 (5 bases). Germline assignment: CDR1 LNHNV and CDR2 YYDKDF (reference sequence). The CDR3 is 13 residues long. CDR3: CATCRVLDTEAFF. CDR3 DNA sequence: TGTGCCACCTGCAGGGTTTTGGACACTGAAGCTTTCTTT.

The rearrangement joins TRBV5-1 to TRBJ2-3, with D perhaps TRBD2 (5 bases). The V end lost 5 bases, the J end lost 1 base, and 11 bases lay between the germline ends. This CDR3 comprises 14 residues. Germline-derived CDR1 and CDR2 are SGHRS and YFSETQ. This CDR3 is CASRHRTGTDTQYF. The CDR3, as DNA: TGCGCCAGCAGGCATCGGACTGGCACAGATACGCAGTATTTT.

This clone was seen only a few times. The chain couples TRBV10-3 to TRBJ2-5; D is possibly TRBD2 (6 bases). Germline-derived CDR1 and CDR2 are ENHRY and SYGVKD. Trimming pared 5 bases from V and 1 base from J, leaving 14 bases between. This CDR3 comprises 15 residues. The CDR3, as DNA: TGTGCCATCAGTAAAGGGGAGGACGGCCAAGAGACCCAGTACTTC. Protein sequence: CAISKGEDGQETQYF.

Of note for this clone: The identical CDR3 is also encoded by other nucleotide sequences in the sample. The V call is TRBV29-1, the J call TRBJ1-1, with 9 bases identical to TRBD1. V was clipped by 6 bases and J by 2 bases; unmatched bases: 4. Germline values: CDR1 SQVTM, CDR2 ANQGSEA. The CDR3 extends over 13 amino acids. Here the CDR3 reads CSVAGQGNTEAFF. The DNA of the CDR3 is TGCAGCGTCGCGGGACAGGGAAACACTGAAGCTTTCTTT.

This clone was found a few times. The chain links TRBV7-2 to TRBJ1-2, with D possibly matching TRBD1 (5 bases). Trimming took 3 bases from V and 7 from J, leaving 9 bases between them. CDR1 is SGHTA, CDR2 FQGNSA, per germline. The CDR3 spans 12 residues. CDR3 amino acids: CASSFDSPGYTF. The CDR3 coding sequence is TGTGCCAGCAGCTTTGACAGCCCTGGCTACACCTTC.

This chain uses TRBV30 with TRBJ2-3; D unresolved. This CDR3 is built from 11 residues. In germline, CDR1 is GTSNPN, CDR2 SVGIG (reference sequence). V gave up 5 bases and J gave up 8 bases, with 11 bases separating them. CDR3 bases: TGTGCCTGGGACACGGGCGGTACGCAGTATTTT. This gives the protein CAWDTGGTQYF.

This clone turned up a few times. A much more abundant neighbour one base away suggests this may be a read error. This sample includes further DNA sequences coding for the same CDR3. The V call is TRBV7-6, the J call TRBJ2-6; D is undetermined. The CDR3 covers 16 residues. Germline CDR1 and CDR2: SGHVS and FNYEAQ. V gave up 5 bases and J gave up 0 bases, with 11 bases separating them. CDR3 sequence reads: CASSQGRTSGANVLTF. The CDR3 region has the DNA TGTGCCAGCAGCCAAGGGCGCACCTCTGGGGCCAACGTCCTGACTTTC.

This clone came up a few times. The rearrangement links TRBV10-3 to TRBJ2-4, with D perhaps matching TRBD1 or TRBD2 (6 bases each). Trimming shortened V by 3 bases and J by 0 bases, and 15 bases separated the two germline ends. The germline V gene has CDR1 ENHRY and CDR2 SYGVKD. This CDR3 comprises 17 residues. The CDR3, as DNA: TGTGCCATCAGTGAAGGTTCGGGGGCTCTAGCCAAAAACATTCAGTACTTC. Translated, it gives CAISEGSGALAKNIQYF.

Only a few counts were recorded for this clone. This chain joins TRBV7-3 and TRBJ2-1, with D possibly matching TRBD2 (6 bases). Germline CDR1 SGHTA, CDR2 FQGTGA. CDR3 length equals 13 residues. V lost 5 bases to trimming and J lost 8 bases, with 13 bases between them. CDR3 region: CASSPRLDDEQFF. CDR3 DNA: TGTGCCAGCAGCCCTCGACTAGACGATGAGCAGTTCTTC. The full variable domain, completed using reference TRBV7-3 and TRBJ2-1, is GAGVSQTPSNKVTEKGKYVELRCDPISGHTALYWYRQSLGQGPEFLIYFQGTGAADDSGLPNDRFFAVRPEGSVSTLKIQRTERGDSAVYLCASSPRLDDEQFFGPGTRLTVL.

In its sample, this clone was seen many times. The rearrangement joins TRBV7-8 to TRBJ2-5; the D call may be TRBD1 or TRBD2 (5 bases each). The CDR3 totals 13 residues. Germline CDR1 SGHVS, CDR2 FQNEAQ. Trimming took 4 bases from V and 5 from J, leaving 11 bases between them. The CDR3 loop is CASSSTGLETQYF. The CDR3 nucleotides are TGTGCCAGCAGCTCCACAGGACTGGAGACCCAGTACTTC.

In this sample, this clone turned up many times. This chain links TRBV6-5 with TRBJ2-5; D is perhaps TRBD1 or TRBD2 (5 bases each). Germline V gives CDR1 MNHEY, CDR2 SVGAGI. The V and J ends lost 1 base and 5 bases respectively, with 11 bases between them. The CDR3 has 14 residues. The CDR3 loop is CASSYLGERETQYF. The DNA of the CDR3 is TGTGCCAGCAGTTACTTAGGGGAGCGGGAGACCCAGTACTTC.

This clone was seen more than once but under ten times. The genes are TRBV28 and TRBJ2-2; D is ambiguous. CDR3 length equals 12 residues. V was cut by 5 bases and J by 3 bases, with 4 bases left in between. Germline assignment: CDR1 MDHEN and CDR2 SYDVKM. The CDR3 bases are TGTGCCAGCAGTACATACACCGGGGAGCTGTTTTTT. This translates into CASSTYTGELFF. The full variable domain, in which reference TRBV28 and TRBJ2-2 provide the parts outside the CDR3, is DVKVTQSSRYLVKRTGEKVFLECVQDMDHENMFWYRQDPGLGLRLIYFSYDVKMKEKGDIPEGYSVSREKKERFSLILESASTNQTSMYLCASSTYTGELFFGEGSRLTVL.

This clone was detected only a few times. This chain connects TRBV7-2 to TRBJ2-1; 8 bases fit TRBD2. Trimming at V came to 3 bases and at J to 6 bases, leaving 10 bases not matched to a gene. Germline CDR1 and CDR2: SGHTA and FQGNSA. The CDR3 length is 16 residues. The CDR3 nucleotides are TGTGCCAGCAGCTTCCTCGGGCGGGAGGACAGCAATGAGCAGTTCTTC. It encodes CASSFLGREDSNEQFF.

This clone has just a few counts. The gene calls are TRBV7-2 and TRBJ2-3; TRBD2 agrees at 8 bases. Germline CDR1 is SGHTA and CDR2 is FQGNSA. V dropped 1 base and J dropped 8; count of bases not matched to a gene: 5. This CDR3 has 14 amino acids. The CDR3 loop is CASSLDGRAGTQYF. The CDR3 DNA sequence: TGTGCCAGCAGCTTAGACGGGAGGGCGGGTACGCAGTATTTT.

In its sample, this clone was seen many times. The chain uses TRBV11-2 and TRBJ2-7; D call uncertain. In germline, CDR1 is SGHAT, CDR2 FQNNGV. Trimming stripped 0 bases from V and 5 bases from J, with 5 bases between. The CDR3 is made up of 12 amino acids. CDR3 nucleotide sequence: TGTGCCAGCAGCTTAGATAGAAACGAGCAGTACTTC. Its protein product is CASSLDRNEQYF.